These T cell receptor beta chains were read from a single sample in a study of control samples from healthy donors and cancer patients. Measured with immunoSEQ multiplex PCR; TCRdb has only the in-frame clones, and not every one. The top ten clones hold over 20% of a sample with some 45,000 clones, around 93% of them seen once. The source material was PBMCs. The receptors here all came from a woman aged 40 to 50 with head and neck cancer. CDR3s include the opening cysteine and the closing phenylalanine or tryptophan. The order of the fields is V gene, J gene, clone size, D gene, CDR3 DNA, CDR3 protein. A D gene is named only where the DNA matches it firmly. Size tells how often a clone was seen (once, few, many) or the class of an expanded clone, and some rows leave it out.

TRBV10-2	TRBJ2-1	-	-	TGCGCCAGCGTGGGACTGCCCTACAATGAGCAGTTCTTC	CASVGLPYNEQFF
TRBV7-9	TRBJ2-1	-	TRBD2	TGTGCCAGCAGCCCAGGTGTGGTAGCGGGAGACTATGAGCAGTTCTTC	CASSPGVVAGDYEQFF
TRBV30	TRBJ2-6	-	TRBD1	TGTGCCTGGAGCGGGACAGGGGGCGGGGGGGCCAACGTCCTGACTTTC	CAWSGTGGGGANVLTF
TRBV5-4	TRBJ1-1	few	-	TGTGCCAGCAGCTTGCCCTCCCACACTGAAGCTTTCTTT	CASSLPSHTEAFF
TRBV20-1	TRBJ2-2	-	TRBD2	TGCAGTGCTAGTGGCGGGACTACAGTCCGGGACACCGGGGAGCTGTTTTTT	CSASGGTTVRDTGELFF
TRBV3-1/TRBV3-2	TRBJ2-3	few	TRBD2	TGTGCCAGCAGCCAAGAAACGCCGGGCGGGAGGGCCGGAGATACGCAGTATTTT	CASSQETPGGRAGDTQYF
TRBV7-9	TRBJ1-1	-	-	TGTGCCAGCAGTTATCCGGGACGCACTGAAGCTTTCTTT	CASSYPGRTEAFF
TRBV5-4	TRBJ2-3	once	-	TGTGCCAGCAGCTTGCCGCCAGGCACCACAGATACGCAGTATTTT	CASSLPPGTTDTQYF
TRBV27	TRBJ2-7	-	-	TGTGCCAGCAGTTTGAACAGCTTCTACGAGCAGTACTTC	CASSLNSFYEQYF
TRBV19	TRBJ2-3	-	-	TGTGCCAGTAGTATGGTTCAGCACGGTACGCAGTATTTT	CASSMVQHGTQYF
TRBV24-1	TRBJ2-1	once	-	TGTGCCACCAGTGATTTTTTAAGCGAGCAGTTCTTC	CATSDFLSEQFF
TRBV7-2	TRBJ2-6	-	-	TGTGCCAGCACCCTAGAGGGCAGGGCTGGGGCCAACGTCCTGACTTTC	CASTLEGRAGANVLTF
TRBV2	TRBJ1-2	-	-	TGTGCCAGCAGTGCTTCCAGGACCCCGGGCTACACCTTC	CASSASRTPGYTF
TRBV7-9	TRBJ1-6	-	TRBD1	TGTGCCAGCAGCCTAACCGGGACAGGGTATAATTCACCCCTCCACTTT	CASSLTGTGYNSPLHF
TRBV11-2	TRBJ2-7	-	TRBD1	TGTGCCAGCAGCTTAGATCTGGACAGGGACGAGCAGTACTTC	CASSLDLDRDEQYF
TRBV29-1	TRBJ2-1	-	-	TGCAGCGTTGAAGATCGGTGGGTGCAGTTCTTC	CSVEDRWVQFF
TRBV28	TRBJ1-4	-	-	TGTGCCAGCAGTTTCTTAGGCCTTAATGAAAAACTGTTTTTT	CASSFLGLNEKLFF
TRBV27	TRBJ1-5	-	-	TGTGCCAGCCGATACAGTGACAATCAGCCCCAGCATTTT	CASRYSDNQPQHF
TRBV27	TRBJ1-5	-	TRBD1	TGTGCCAGCAGTTTAATACAGGGGAGTAGTCAGCCCCAGCATTTT	CASSLIQGSSQPQHF
TRBV5-1	TRBJ1-4	-	-	TGCGCCAGCAGCTTACAGGGTAGAGAAGAAAAACTGTTTTTT	CASSLQGREEKLFF
TRBV10-1	TRBJ2-5	-	TRBD2	TGCGCCAGACGACCGGGGACTAGCGGGAACCACAAAGAGACCCAGTACTTC	CARRPGTSGNHKETQYF
TRBV6-5	TRBJ2-7	-	-	TGTGCCAGCAGTTACTCTGGAGGTGGGGGACAAACGGTGCAGTACTTC	CASSYSGGGGQTVQYF
TRBV5-1	TRBJ2-4	few	TRBD2	TGCGCCAGCAGCTTGGCGGGAGGAGGTCGCAACATTCAGTACTTC	CASSLAGGGRNIQYF
TRBV5-5	TRBJ2-2	-	TRBD1	TGTGCCAGCAGCTCGGACAGGGGGTTAAGCACCGGGGAGCTGTTTTTT	CASSSDRGLSTGELFF
TRBV19	TRBJ1-4	-	-	TGTGCCAGTAGTATCGGGGGGAGGAGGAGTGAAAAACTGTTTTTT	CASSIGGRRSEKLFF
TRBV6-6	TRBJ2-7	-	TRBD2	TGTGCCAGCAGTTACTCGAGAGGGGAGGGCGAGCAGTACTTC	CASSYSRGEGEQYF
TRBV7-9	TRBJ2-7	-	TRBD2	TGTGCCAGCAGCCCCTTGAGCCAGCGGGGGCGTCCCACGGTTGGCGAGCAGTACTTC	CASSPLSQRGRPTVGEQYF
TRBV29-1	TRBJ2-5	-	TRBD2	TGCAGCGTTGGTTTGGGACTAGCCGGAGAGACCCAGTACTTC	CSVGLGLAGETQYF
TRBV6-1	TRBJ1-1	once	-	TGTGCCAGCAGTGAAGCGCACGGGCTGAACACTGAAGCTTTCTTT	CASSEAHGLNTEAFF
TRBV14	TRBJ2-3	once	-	TGTGCCAGCAGCCCCTCCTGGGATACGCAGTATTTT	CASSPSWDTQYF
TRBV5-1	TRBJ2-7	-	-	TGCGCCAGCAGCTTAAAGGCCCAATCCAACGAGCAGTACTTC	CASSLKAQSNEQYF
TRBV3-1/TRBV3-2	TRBJ1-2	-	TRBD1	TGTGCCAGCAGCCAAGGATTCACAGGGGGACATTATGGCTACACCTTC	CASSQGFTGGHYGYTF
TRBV30	TRBJ2-1	-	-	TGTGCCTGGAGTTCGGGGCTAGGGGAGCAGTTCTTC	CAWSSGLGEQFF
TRBV10-3	TRBJ2-1	-	TRBD2	TGTGCCATCAGTGAAGGACTAGCGGTCGACAATGAGCAGTTCTTC	CAISEGLAVDNEQFF
TRBV21-1	TRBJ1-3	-	-	TGTGCCAGCAGCCAAGGGTCGGGAAACCAAACCGACTCTGGAAACACCATATATTTT	CASSQGSGNQTDSGNTIYF
TRBV5-6	TRBJ1-5	-	-	TGTGCCAGCAGCTTGAAGGATGGGCAGCCCCAGCATTTT	CASSLKDGQPQHF
TRBV6-1	TRBJ1-4	-	-	TGTGCCAGCAGTGATAAAGATAGGGCTAATGAAAAACTGTTTTTT	CASSDKDRANEKLFF
TRBV24-1	TRBJ2-1	-	TRBD2	TGTGCCACCAGTGATCCAGGGACTAGCGGGGACCCCGGGCAGTTCTTC	CATSDPGTSGDPGQFF
TRBV5-4	TRBJ1-4	few	-	TGTGCCAGCAGCTTGGGCCTGAGTAATGAAAAACTGTTTTTT	CASSLGLSNEKLFF
TRBV3-1/TRBV3-2	TRBJ1-4	once	TRBD1	TGTGCCAGCAGCCAGGGCCGGGGACAGGGGAATGAAAAACTGTTTTTT	CASSQGRGQGNEKLFF
TRBV6-1	TRBJ2-1	-	-	TGTGCCAGCAGTGAGACTCAGGGCGCGGACAATGAGCAGTTCTTC	CASSETQGADNEQFF
TRBV6-5	TRBJ2-6	-	TRBD2	TGTGCCACCGGGGAGGGTACTGGGGCCAACGTCCTGACTTTC	CATGEGTGANVLTF
TRBV18	TRBJ2-7	once	-	TGTGCCAGCTCATCCGGGACCTCCTACGAGCAGTACTTC	CASSSGTSYEQYF
TRBV6-5	TRBJ1-1	-	-	TGTGCCAGCAGTTACCTCTCTATTCGGGGGACTGAAGCTTTCTTT	CASSYLSIRGTEAFF
TRBV27	TRBJ1-1	-	-	TGTGCCAGCAGGTCGGTGAACACTGAAGCTTTCTTT	CASRSVNTEAFF
TRBV18	TRBJ1-1	-	-	TGTGCCAGCTTACCTTCTGGGGGAAGCACTGAAGCTTTCTTT	CASLPSGGSTEAFF
TRBV21-1	TRBJ1-4	-	-	TGTGCCAGCAGCCCGCGGGACAACCCCGGGAAAATTTTT	CASSPRDNPGKIF
TRBV2	TRBJ2-4	-	-	TGTGCCAGCAGTTTTCTAATACTTCTAGCCAAAAACATTCAGTACTTC	CASSFLILLAKNIQYF
TRBV19	TRBJ2-6	-	TRBD1	TGTGCCAGTAGTATAGGACAGGGGCACTCTGGGGCCAACGTCCTGACTTTC	CASSIGQGHSGANVLTF
TRBV19	TRBJ2-5	-	TRBD2	TGTGCCAGTAGCGCTAGCGGAGAGACCCAGTACTTC	CASSASGETQYF